This paragraph covers one TCR beta chain sequence. The germline V gene encodes CDR1 SQVTM and CDR2 ANQGSEA. The CDR3 is made up of 15 amino acids. V was pared by 3 bases and J by 7 bases, with 20 bases between. This sample is part of a study of shared T cell receptors in the human thymus. Profiled with immunoSEQ multiplex PCR; TCRdb holds only in-frame clones, not every one. The sample contains some 760,000 clones, approximately 85% of which appear only once. The same data also contributed to another study, on human thymus T cells. That study adds: Resections were taken during corrective heart surgery, and the thymus tissue came from these.

The sequenced material came from thymocytes. This clonotype was obtained from a girl under three years old with a congenital heart defect. The rearrangement uses TRBV29-1 and TRBJ2-3; tentatively, D is TRBD1 (5 bases). The CDR3 DNA sequence: TGCAGCGTTGAGCAGGGAAGAGGCTCTCCTAATACGCAGTATTTT. It yields the protein CSVEQGRGSPNTQYF.